A selection of T cell receptor beta chains follows, all from one sample in a study of blood T cell repertoires in COVID-19. Clones were sequenced by immunoSEQ multiplex PCR, and TCRdb holds only the in-frame ones, with some missing. Here the sample spans 200,000 to 250,000 clones, roughly 84% being singletons. Sequencing was performed on peripheral blood. These TCRs come from a woman of 80 years or more with acute or convalescent COVID-19. The CDR3 runs from the conserved cysteine through the conserved F or W. The D gene is left open where the match is weak. Where a row states a size, it is once, few, many or the class of an expanded clone; other rows omit it.

cdr3_nt	cdr3_aa	v_call	d_call	cdr3_length	clone_size	j_call
TGTGCCAGCACAGACAGAGTCCTCACCGGGGAGCTGTTTTTT	CASTDRVLTGELFF	TRBV2	NA	14	NA	TRBJ2-2
TGTGCCAGCAGTTTAAGCCTCTATGGCTACACCTTC	CASSLSLYGYTF	TRBV12-3/TRBV12-4	NA	12	NA	TRBJ1-2
TGTGCCAGCAGTCAGCCTCCGACAGGGGGAAATCAGCCCCAGCATTTT	CASSQPPTGGNQPQHF	TRBV2	TRBD1	16	NA	TRBJ1-5
TGTGCCAGCAGTGACTACACTGAAGCTTTCTTT	CASSDYTEAFF	TRBV2	NA	11	NA	TRBJ1-1
TGTGCCAGCAGAGGACAGTACAATGAGCAGTTCTTC	CASRGQYNEQFF	TRBV6-5	NA	12	NA	TRBJ2-1
TGTGCCAGCAGTTTATGGGGGGAGGCTGAAGCTTTCTTT	CASSLWGEAEAFF	TRBV12-3/TRBV12-4	NA	13	NA	TRBJ1-1
TGTGCCAGCAGTGAAACGGGAGCCACTGAAGCTTTCTTT	CASSETGATEAFF	TRBV6-1	NA	13	NA	TRBJ1-1
TGCGCCAGCAGCTTGGGGGGCCAGGGGGCTAGCTACGAGCAGTACTTC	CASSLGGQGASYEQYF	TRBV5-1	TRBD1	16	NA	TRBJ2-7
TGTGCCAGCAGCTTAAGAGCGGGGGGATACAATGAGCAGTTCTTC	CASSLRAGGYNEQFF	TRBV7-2	TRBD2	15	NA	TRBJ2-1
TGTGCCAGCAGCTTAACTCAGGGGGTTACTGAAGCTTTCTTT	CASSLTQGVTEAFF	TRBV7-9	TRBD1	14	NA	TRBJ1-1
TGTGCCACCGGGGGACGTCGGGAGGCCTCTGAAGCTTTCTTT	CATGGRREASEAFF	TRBV28	NA	14	NA	TRBJ1-1
TGTGCCAGCAGTTACGAGACTAGCGGGGGGGCCGTGGATACGCAGTATTTT	CASSYETSGGAVDTQYF	TRBV6-2/TRBV6-3	TRBD2	17	NA	TRBJ2-3
TGCGCCAGCAGCCAACGGGACATCTCCTACGAGCAGTACTTC	CASSQRDISYEQYF	TRBV4-1	NA	14	NA	TRBJ2-7
TGTGCCAGCAGCCCCCACTTGCGGGACCGTGGACGGGAGCTGTTTTTT	CASSPHLRDRGRELFF	TRBV7-2	NA	16	NA	TRBJ2-2
TGTGCCAGCAGGTCCACTAGCGGGGGGCAAGAGACCCAGTACTTC	CASRSTSGGQETQYF	TRBV7-2	TRBD2	15	NA	TRBJ2-5
TGTGCCAGTAATACCCCCGGGGGGATCTCTGGAAACACCATATATTTT	CASNTPGGISGNTIYF	TRBV19	NA	16	NA	TRBJ1-3
TGTGCCAGCAGCCTGGAGGGGGGGGATGGCTACACCTTC	CASSLEGGDGYTF	TRBV5-4	NA	13	NA	TRBJ1-2
TGTGCCAGCAGTCCGGGGACAGGGACCGGGGAGCTGTTTTTT	CASSPGTGTGELFF	TRBV28	TRBD1	14	NA	TRBJ2-2
TGTGCCAGCAGTTTATCGTCAGGACAGGGAGAAAAACTGTTTTTT	CASSLSSGQGEKLFF	TRBV28	TRBD1	15	NA	TRBJ1-4
TGTGCCAGCAGCAGGACAGATTACCTTAATTCACCCCTCCACTTT	CASSRTDYLNSPLHF	TRBV5-5	NA	15	NA	TRBJ1-6
TGTGCCAGCAGTCCGGGGGGACAGGGAGTAGATGGCTACACCTTC	CASSPGGQGVDGYTF	TRBV4-2	TRBD1	15	NA	TRBJ1-2
TGTGCCACCAGCATGGAACAGGGGGTACGTTCTGAAGCTTTCTTT	CATSMEQGVRSEAFF	TRBV15	TRBD1	15	NA	TRBJ1-1
TGTGCCAGCAGTTACCGGGGGACGGGCGGTCCAGATACGCAGTATTTT	CASSYRGTGGPDTQYF	TRBV6-5	NA	16	NA	TRBJ2-3
TGTGCCAGCAGTTTAACCAACACAGGGTACGATTCACCCCTCCACTTT	CASSLTNTGYDSPLHF	TRBV27	NA	16	NA	TRBJ1-6
TGTGCCACCAGTGATTCCAGGGGAAATCAGCCCCAGCATTTT	CATSDSRGNQPQHF	TRBV24-1	NA	14	NA	TRBJ1-5
TGTGCCAGCAGCCAAGATGCCAGCGGCGTAGGGCCCCAGCATTTT	CASSQDASGVGPQHF	TRBV3-1/TRBV3-2	NA	15	few	TRBJ1-5
TGTGCCAGCAGCCATAGTGGGTCCAGCGGGGACGGGGAGACCCAGTACTTC	CASSHSGSSGDGETQYF	TRBV7-6	TRBD2	17	NA	TRBJ2-5
TGTGCCAGCAGCTTGATTAGCGGGGTATCCGGGGAGCTGTTTTTT	CASSLISGVSGELFF	TRBV5-6	TRBD2	15	few	TRBJ2-2
TGTGCCAGCAGCAAGGGGCTAGCGGGATTGGTTTTT	CASSKGLAGLVF	TRBV6-5	TRBD2	12	NA	TRBJ2-3
TGTGCCACCTCCCTTTATACTGAAGCTTTCTTT	CATSLYTEAFF	TRBV19	NA	11	few	TRBJ1-1
TGTGCCAGCAGCCCCTTGTGGGGAGGACTAGCGGGGGGCACAGATACGCAGTATTTT	CASSPLWGGLAGGTDTQYF	TRBV5-5	TRBD2	19	NA	TRBJ2-3